The 17 T cell receptor beta chains below come from one sample, sequenced in a study of identical twins. TCRdb fed the 5' RACE reads into MiXCR, producing one record per CDR3 protein. The sample has 350,000 to 450,000 distinct CDR3 sequences, approximately 18% seen once. The sequenced material came from naive T cells sorted from blood. All receptors come from a man aged 50 to 59 in good health.

The chain has TRBV7-2 and TRBJ2-3; 7 bases are a match to TRBD1. V gave up 6 bases and J gave up 3 bases; unmatched junction bases: 9. Germline CDR1 reads SGHTA; CDR2 reads FQGNSA. CDR3 length: 15 amino acids. CDR3 amino acids: CASRKQGSATDTQYF. CDR3 DNA: TGTGCCAGCAGGAAACAGGGGAGTGCGACAGATACGCAGTATTTT.

This clonotype was found many times. The chain joins TRBV9 to TRBJ1-4; D ambiguous. Trimming left V 7 bases short and J 6 bases short, with 10 bases between. Germline V CDR1 and CDR2: SGDLS, YYNGEE. The CDR3 runs to 12 residues. The CDR3 nucleotides read TGTGCCAGCGAAGGATCCGATGAAAAACTGTTTTTT. Translating gives CASEGSDEKLFF.

This clonotype was counted only a few times. The rearrangement joins TRBV20-1 to TRBJ2-7, with D possibly TRBD2 on 6 matching bases. This CDR3 is 14 amino acids long. Per germline, CDR1 DFQATT and CDR2 SNEGSKA (reference sequence). V was trimmed by 7 bases and J by 2 bases, leaving 18 bases between them. The CDR3 here is CSGSLPSAPYEQYF. The DNA for the CDR3 is TGCAGTGGTTCTCTCCCTAGCGCACCCTACGAGCAGTACTTC.

The chain employs TRBV7-8 and TRBJ2-6; D is undetermined. Per the germline V gene, CDR1 is SGHVS and CDR2 is FQNEAQ. The CDR3 length is 18 residues. Trimming left V 5 bases short and J 0 bases short, with 17 bases between. The CDR3: CASSPKTTFRSGANVLTF. In DNA form, the CDR3 reads TGTGCCAGCAGCCCAAAGACAACTTTTCGCTCTGGGGCCAACGTCCTGACTTTC.

This chain links TRBV29-1 with TRBJ2-1; TRBD2 agrees at 10 bases. Germline V CDR1 and CDR2: SQVTM, ANQGSEA. J gave up 9 bases and V 4 bases, and 12 bases lay outside the gene matches. This CDR3 contains 15 residues. CDR3 sequence reads: CSVASGSGGATEQFF. In DNA form, the CDR3 reads TGCAGCGTTGCTTCGGGGAGCGGGGGGGCAACTGAGCAGTTCTTC.

The chain recombines TRBV29-1 with TRBJ2-7; D gene unclear. Between the trimmed V and J ends, which lost 5 bases and 2 bases, there was a span of 7 bases. Germline loops: CDR1 SQVTM, CDR2 ANQGSEA. The CDR3 is made up of 11 amino acids. CDR3: CSVRFAYEQYF. The DNA for the CDR3 is TGCAGCGTTCGGTTTGCCTACGAGCAGTACTTC.

This clonotype was picked up many times. The V gene is TRBV11-3, the J gene TRBJ2-2, with D possibly TRBD2 on 6 matching bases. Trimming took 0 bases from V and 1 from J, leaving 9 bases between them. The CDR3 has 16 amino acids. The germline V gene encodes CDR1 SGHNT and CDR2 YENEEA. Here the CDR3 reads CASSLEVGGNTGELFF. In DNA, the CDR3 is TGTGCCAGCAGCTTAGAAGTCGGGGGGAACACCGGGGAGCTGTTTTTT.

This clonotype was counted only a few times. V is TRBV4-2 and J is TRBJ1-4, with 9 bases identical to TRBD1. The CDR3 totals 18 residues. CDR1 and CDR2 from the germline V gene are LGHNA and YNFKEQ. Trimming at V came to 2 bases and at J to 8 bases, leaving 15 bases not matched to a gene. The CDR3, as DNA: TGTGCCAGCAGCCAAAACGAAAGAGGGACAGGGTTTGACGAAAAACTGTTTTTT. Its translation: CASSQNERGTGFDEKLFF.

This rearrangement joins TRBV19 to TRBJ2-7; no clear D. CDR1 is LNHDA, CDR2 SQIVND, per germline (reference sequence). The CDR3 runs 14 residues. V gave up 5 bases and J gave up 6 bases, with 17 bases separating them. The CDR3 spells CASSADSMGAEQYF. DNA of the CDR3: TGTGCCAGTAGTGCCGATAGTATGGGTGCCGAGCAGTACTTC.

The chain couples TRBV6-5 to TRBJ2-1; D remains unclear. V was cut by 0 bases and J by 5 bases, with 5 bases left in between. Germline values: CDR1 MNHEY, CDR2 SVGAGI. There are 13 residues in the CDR3. The CDR3 loop is CASSYSIDNEQFF. CDR3 in DNA: TGTGCCAGCAGTTACTCGATTGACAATGAGCAGTTCTTC.

The chain combines TRBV12-3 or TRBV12-4 with TRBJ2-7; the D is unclear. The CDR3 consists of 14 residues. Trimming cost V 0 bases and J 8 bases, with 14 bases left between them. The CDR3 DNA sequence: TGTGCCAGCAGTTTAGCACCGAACCCTACGAAGCAGTACTTC. This gives the protein CASSLAPNPTKQYF.

The chain recombines TRBV2 with TRBJ2-1; no reliable D call. The CDR3 totals 13 residues. Germline CDR1 and CDR2: SNHLY and FYNNEI. The ends were cut back, 0 bases at V and 6 bases at J, with 6 bases in the middle. This chain's CDR3 is CASSEALFNEQFF. The CDR3 DNA reads as TGTGCCAGCAGTGAAGCGCTTTTCAATGAGCAGTTCTTC.

This clonotype was counted many times. The chain couples TRBV20-1 to TRBJ1-5; no reliable D call. The CDR3 runs 12 residues. V lost 6 bases and J 5 bases, leaving 11 bases between the germline ends. Looked up from germline, CDR1 is DFQATT and CDR2 is SNEGSKA (reference sequence). CDR3 nucleotides: TGCAGTGCCCGCCAGCGAGATCAGCCCCAGCATTTT. Its protein is CSARQRDQPQHF.

This clonotype was recorded a few times. The gene calls are TRBV29-1 and TRBJ2-7, with no clear D. There are 11 residues in the CDR3. Trimming pared 6 bases from V and 3 bases from J, leaving 9 bases between. Germline V gene lookup returns CDR1 SQVTM and CDR2 ANQGSEA. As DNA, the CDR3 is TGCAGCGTCACGGACGGCTACGAGCAGTACTTC. Encoded protein: CSVTDGYEQYF.

This clonotype was recorded a few times. The chain joins TRBV15 to TRBJ2-3, with D perhaps TRBD1 or TRBD2 (5 bases each). The CDR3 has 16 amino acids. Germline loops: CDR1 LNHNV, CDR2 YYDKDF (reference sequence). Trimming removed 5 bases at V and 0 bases at J, with 15 bases between. The CDR3 region is CATSRRGVTSTDTQYF. The CDR3 DNA reads TGTGCCACCAGCCGCCGAGGGGTCACTAGCACAGATACGCAGTATTTT.

The DNA of the CDR3 is TGTGCCAGCAATTTACCGGGGAACTATGGCTACACCTTC. Its translation is CASNLPGNYGYTF. The chain has TRBV6-6 and TRBJ1-2; no firm D call. Trimming took off 7 bases at V and 2 bases at J, with 11 bases between the two ends. This CDR3 is built from 13 residues. Per the germline V gene, CDR1 is MNHNY and CDR2 is SVGAGI (reference sequence).

This clonotype was recorded at least ten times. The rearrangement uses TRBV15 and TRBJ1-5; no clear D gene. The CDR3 is 15 residues long. From germline, CDR1 is LNHNV and CDR2 YYDKDF (reference sequence). V lost 0 bases and J lost 0, with 6 bases in between. The CDR3 coding sequence is TGTGCCACCAGCAGAGAGATATATAGCAATCAGCCCCAGCATTTT. This encodes CATSREIYSNQPQHF.